This passage covers 3 T cell receptor beta chains from one sample sequenced in a study of blood T cell repertoires in COVID-19. Sequencing used immunoSEQ multiplex PCR; TCRdb keeps in-frame clones, though not all of them. This sample yields about 47,000 clones, of which roughly nine tenths are seen a single time; around 6.5% belongs to the top ten. Sequenced input: peripheral blood. These receptors all come from a man in his 70s with active COVID-19.

This clone was counted only a few times. The chain joins TRBV12-3 or TRBV12-4 to TRBJ1-5; D gene uncertain. V was shortened by 5 bases and J by 2 bases, with 7 bases between the two germline ends. The CDR3 totals 13 residues. DNA of the CDR3: TGTGCCAGCAGTGACGAGGGCAATCAGCCCCAGCATTTT. Amino acid sequence: CASSDEGNQPQHF.

The rearrangement links TRBV5-1 to TRBJ2-7, with 7 nucleotides matching TRBD1. CDR3 length equals 13 residues. V was clipped by 2 bases and J by 3 bases; unmatched bases: 2. Germline-derived CDR1 and CDR2 are SGHRS and YFSETQ. The CDR3 DNA reads as TGCGCCAGCAGCTTAAGACAGGGCTACGAGCAGTACTTC. Its protein product is CASSLRQGYEQYF.

This clone was observed a few times. The chain is built from TRBV14 and TRBJ1-1, with D perhaps TRBD1 (6 bases). The CDR3 is 18 residues long. V dropped 1 base and J dropped 1 base, with 19 bases sitting between them. Germline CDR1 reads SGHDN; CDR2 reads FVKESK. The CDR3 bases are TGTGCCAGCAGCCAAGCTATTTGGGGGGGCACCCAGAACACTGAAGCTTTCTTT. Translating it yields CASSQAIWGGTQNTEAFF.